The sequence of this TCR beta chain was determined in a study of blood T cell repertoires in COVID-19. For the study at large: Material from acute and convalescent COVID-19 was sourced from the United States, Italy and Spain. PBMCs, B-cell-depleted T cells, or T cells provided the cDNA or gDNA that made up the material.

CDR1 MNHEY and CDR2 SMNVEV come from the germline V gene (reference sequence). Trimming left V 6 bases short and J 1 base short, with 7 bases between. The CDR3 contains 12 residues. In the authors' workflow: Estimated nucleated cell counts came from reference gene primer amplification. Produced via immunoSEQ multiplex PCR; TCRdb's table is partial and in-frame only. The V and J calls and clone size were taken over from that table, and D and trimming were inferred from the DNA. The repertoire holds about 100,000 clones, about three quarters seen once, with around 4.5% in the top ten. The J gene is TRBJ2-7, the V gene TRBV27; D is undetermined. Sequencing was done on a sample of peripheral blood. This clonotype was obtained from a man between 65 and 80 years old with acute or convalescent COVID-19. This CDR3 reads CASRSQSYEQYF. The CDR3 nucleotides read TGTGCCAGCAGGTCACAGTCCTACGAGCAGTACTTC.